This T cell receptor (beta chain) appears in the sequencing data of a study of shared clonotypes between healthy human individuals (dated by TCRdb to 2018 to 2020). Context from the whole study: The cohort comprised two women and three men aged 18 to 49 years. For each donor, CD4 naive and CD4 memory were each run on three plates, CD8 naive on two plates, and CD8 memory on one plate. Blood TCR repertoires of four to six healthy adults were deeply sequenced to estimate repertoire size and the extent of clonotype sharing between individuals. To increase sequencing depth and limit assay-specific biases, TCR repertoire library preparation and sequencing were carried out by different laboratories using diverse techniques. Between about 0.9 and 9 billion PBMCs per donor were obtained by leukapheresis.

Summary of the overall study and its limitations: Clonotypes shared by all four sorted-subset donors showed higher generation probabilities than non-shared clonotypes. Across a few donors, approximately 5% of naive CD4, approximately 3.5% of naive CD8, approximately 2.5% of memory CD4, and around 0.4% of memory CD8 clonotypes were shared. The genetic and exposure-history diversity represented was limited by the small number of donors. Even with the large sequencing depth, rarefaction of the sorted-subset datasets indicated that sequencing was incomplete. Sampling was limited to blood, and TCR repertoires in tissue likely differ from TCR repertoires in blood. Estimated clonotype richness was generally larger for naive than for memory subsets. Pairwise subsampling led to the expectation that sequencing depth would affect the degree of clonotype sharing among donors.

Healthy HIV-negative adults with no recently reported acute infections or vaccinations were included as donors. All donors were Caucasian adults living in Nashville, Tennessee, USA. CD8 memory samples consisted of magnetically selected CD45RO+ cells combined with CCR7-negative CD45RA+ effector memory (TemRA) cells. After blood collection by leukapheresis, PBMCs were isolated using Ficoll-Histopaque density gradient centrifugation and then cryopreserved in the vapor phase of liquid nitrogen. Analytical flow cytometry was used to check the purity and quantity of every magnetically sorted T cell population. Each sorted fraction had its genomic DNA isolated and then quantified by UV absorbance on a Nanodrop 2000c. Of note for this clone: Its specific antigen is unknown. No base quality information exists; no much larger clone differs at one position.

Using the deep immunoSEQ assay, TCR CDR3 regions were amplified from genomic DNA by multiplex PCR. For each cell subset, the extracted genomic DNA was distributed evenly across all wells of several immunoSEQ 96-well plates, and each plate served as one replicate. For sorted subsets, each replicate PCR was loaded with 150 to 250 ng genomic DNA, equivalent to roughly 30,000 T cell genomes. Purified libraries were quantified with a Qubit 3.0 fluorometer, sized on a Bioanalyzer 2100, and re-quantified with the KAPA Library Quantification kit. Each immunoSEQ 96-well plate was sequenced on its own single-read 150-cycle Illumina NextSeq 550 flow cell. The original methods were these. Because the immunoSEQ output included only junctional sequences and no quality scores, the filtering could not be the same as the filtering used for full-length reads. Sequences were annotated with PyIR, a Python wrapper for IgBLAST v1.9, using IMGT germline references to assign V/J genes and CDR3. Any read was removed if the V/J assignment was weak (E-value above 1e-6), the CDR3 was missing, or the read contained stop codons, out-of-frame junctions, or ambiguous translated residues. V3J clonotypes were defined as sequences sharing the same inferred V gene, J gene, and CDR3 amino acid sequence. Percentage overlap between repertoires was calculated by dividing the number of shared unique clonotypes by the size of the smaller repertoire. Repertoire richness was assessed with RTK rarefaction, the Chao1 estimator, and Recon v2.1 estimates of unobserved clonotypes. Generation probabilities were computed with OLGA for all TCRbeta clonotypes obtained by the gDNA method from several donors. Sourced from immuneACCESS, this table was stored by TCRdb with only in-frame sequences that have V and J called. A share of the clones is absent; for the studies checked, an unresolved V gene accounts for under half, and the remainder has no known explanation. The V and J calls and clone size were taken over from that table, and D and trimming were inferred from the DNA. Here the sample has more than 550,000 clones; 80% to 95% occur a single time. The ten largest account for 30% to 35% of the sample.

The CDR3 measures 16 amino acids from cysteine to phenylalanine. Only the CDR3 portion is preserved as DNA: 48 bases, with reading frame beginning at the first base. CDR1 and CDR2 (MGHRA, YSYEKL) derive from the germline V gene. At the junction V is shortened by 3 bases and J by 3 bases; bases outside the gene matches: 10. The chain joins TRBV4-1 to TRBJ2-5, with 7 middle bases fitting TRBD1. The sequence derives from a man aged 18 to 35 in good health. Some clones in this sample may be carry-over from other donors' samples. The source material was memory CD8+ T cells from PBMCs. According to the study, the label for this sample's cell subset or site signals: CD45RO+ cells pooled with CCR7-negative TemRA cells. The DNA is as follows: TGCGCCAGCAGCCACCGGGACAGAGGGGGTAAAGAGACCCAGTACTTC. This is translated as CASSHRDRGGKETQYF.